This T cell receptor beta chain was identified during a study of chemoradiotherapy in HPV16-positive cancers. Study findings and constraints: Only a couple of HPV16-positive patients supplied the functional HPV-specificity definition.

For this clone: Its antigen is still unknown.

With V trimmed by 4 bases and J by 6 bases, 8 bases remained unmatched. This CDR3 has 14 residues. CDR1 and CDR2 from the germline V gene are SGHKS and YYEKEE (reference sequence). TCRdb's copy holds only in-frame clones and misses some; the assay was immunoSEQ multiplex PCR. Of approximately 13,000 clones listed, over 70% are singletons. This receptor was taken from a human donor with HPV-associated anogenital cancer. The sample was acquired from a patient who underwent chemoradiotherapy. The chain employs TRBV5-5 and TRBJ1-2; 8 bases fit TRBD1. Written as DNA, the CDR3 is TGTGCCAGCAGCCCTGGACAGGGTGGCGATGGCTACACCTTC. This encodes CASSPGQGGDGYTF.